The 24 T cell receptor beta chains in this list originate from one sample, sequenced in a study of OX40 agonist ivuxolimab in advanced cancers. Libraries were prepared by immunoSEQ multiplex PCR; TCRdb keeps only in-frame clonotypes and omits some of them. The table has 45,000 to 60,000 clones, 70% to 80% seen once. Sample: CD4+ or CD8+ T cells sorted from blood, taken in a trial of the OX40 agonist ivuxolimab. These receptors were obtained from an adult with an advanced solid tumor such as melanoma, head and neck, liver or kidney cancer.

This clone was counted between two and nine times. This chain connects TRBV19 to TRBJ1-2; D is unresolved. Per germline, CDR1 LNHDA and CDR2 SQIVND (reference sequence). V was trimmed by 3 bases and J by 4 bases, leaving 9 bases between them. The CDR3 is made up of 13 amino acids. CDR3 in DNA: TGTGCCAGTAGTATCGCGGAGGTCTATGGCTACACCTTC. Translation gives CASSIAEVYGYTF.

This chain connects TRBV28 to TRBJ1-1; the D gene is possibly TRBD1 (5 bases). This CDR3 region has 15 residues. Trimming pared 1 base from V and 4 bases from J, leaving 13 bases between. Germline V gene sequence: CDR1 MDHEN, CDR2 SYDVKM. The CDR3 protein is CASSLFGGGSTEAFF. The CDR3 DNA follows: TGTGCCAGCAGTTTATTTGGGGGGGGGAGCACTGAAGCTTTCTTT.

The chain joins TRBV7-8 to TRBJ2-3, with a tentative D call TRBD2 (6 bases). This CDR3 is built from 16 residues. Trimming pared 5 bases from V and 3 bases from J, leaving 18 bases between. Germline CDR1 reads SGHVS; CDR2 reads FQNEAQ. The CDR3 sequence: CASSRSEYRGTDTQYF. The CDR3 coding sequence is TGTGCCAGCAGCCGGTCCGAGTACCGGGGGACAGATACGCAGTATTTT. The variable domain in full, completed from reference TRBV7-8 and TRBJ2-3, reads GAGVSQSPRYKVAKRGQDVALRCDPISGHVSLFWYQQALGQGPEFLTYFQNEAQLDKSGLPSDRFFAERPEGSVSTLKIQRTQQEDSAVYLCASSRSEYRGTDTQYFGPGTRLTVL.

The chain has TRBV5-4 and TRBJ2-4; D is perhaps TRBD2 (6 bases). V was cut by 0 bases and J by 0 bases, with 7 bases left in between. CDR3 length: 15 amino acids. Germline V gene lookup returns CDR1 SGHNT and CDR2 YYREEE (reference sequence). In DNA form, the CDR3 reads TGTGCCAGCAGCTTGGCCGGGGGAGCCAAAAACATTCAGTACTTC. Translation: CASSLAGGAKNIQYF.

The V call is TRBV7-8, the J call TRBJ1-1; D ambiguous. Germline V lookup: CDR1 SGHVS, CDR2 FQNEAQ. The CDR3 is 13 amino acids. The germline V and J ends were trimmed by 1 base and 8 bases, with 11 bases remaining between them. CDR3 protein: CASSLGPEGEAFF. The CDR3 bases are TGTGCCAGCAGCTTAGGTCCGGAAGGAGAAGCTTTCTTT.

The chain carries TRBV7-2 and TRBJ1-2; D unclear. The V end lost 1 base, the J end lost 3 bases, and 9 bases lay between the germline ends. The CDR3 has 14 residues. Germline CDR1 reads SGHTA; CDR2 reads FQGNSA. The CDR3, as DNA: TGTGCCAGCAGCTTAGGGTCGCGGGACTATGGCTACACCTTC. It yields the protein CASSLGSRDYGYTF.

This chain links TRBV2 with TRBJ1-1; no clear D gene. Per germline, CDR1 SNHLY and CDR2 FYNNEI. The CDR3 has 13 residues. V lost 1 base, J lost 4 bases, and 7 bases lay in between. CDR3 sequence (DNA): TGTGCCAGCAGTGAAGGTCACAGCACTGAAGCTTTCTTT. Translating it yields CASSEGHSTEAFF.

The CDR3 DNA follows: TGTGCTTCTGGACTAGCGGGGGATACGCAGTATTTT. It codes for CASGLAGDTQYF. This chain links TRBV2 with TRBJ2-3; 12 nucleotides line up with TRBD2. Germline CDR1 reads SNHLY; CDR2 reads FYNNEI. The CDR3 covers 12 residues. Full variable domain (remainder filled in from reference TRBV2 and TRBJ2-3): EPEVTQTPSHQVTQMGQEVILRCVPISNHLYFYWYRQILGQKVEFLVSFYNNEISEKSEIFDDQFSVERPDGSNFTLKIRSTKLEDSAMYFCASGLAGDTQYFGPGTRLTVL.

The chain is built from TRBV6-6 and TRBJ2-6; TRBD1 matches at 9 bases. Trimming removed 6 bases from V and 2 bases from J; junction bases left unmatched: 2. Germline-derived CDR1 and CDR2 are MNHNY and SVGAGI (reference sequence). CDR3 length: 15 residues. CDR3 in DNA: TGTGCCAGCAGACAGGGGGCGGCTGGGGCCAACGTCCTGACTTTC. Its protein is CASRQGAAGANVLTF.

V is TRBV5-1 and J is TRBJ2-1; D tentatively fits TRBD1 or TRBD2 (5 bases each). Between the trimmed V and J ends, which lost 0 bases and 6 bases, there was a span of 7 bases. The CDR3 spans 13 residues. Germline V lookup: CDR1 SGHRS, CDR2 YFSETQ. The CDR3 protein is CASSLAGTNEQFF. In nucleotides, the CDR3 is TGCGCCAGCAGCTTGGCAGGGACCAATGAGCAGTTCTTC.

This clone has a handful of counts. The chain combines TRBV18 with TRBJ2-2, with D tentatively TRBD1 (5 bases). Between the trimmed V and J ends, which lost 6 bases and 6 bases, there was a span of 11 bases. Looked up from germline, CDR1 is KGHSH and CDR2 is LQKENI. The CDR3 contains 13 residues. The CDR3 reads CASSLKGPGELFF. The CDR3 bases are TGTGCCAGCTCCCTCAAGGGGCCCGGGGAGCTGTTTTTT.

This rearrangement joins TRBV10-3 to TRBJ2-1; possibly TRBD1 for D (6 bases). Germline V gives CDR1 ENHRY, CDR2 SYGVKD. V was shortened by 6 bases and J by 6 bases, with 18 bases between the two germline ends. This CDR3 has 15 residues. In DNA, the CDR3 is TGTGCCATCAGGAACGGACTTCAGGGGCCCAATGAGCAGTTCTTC. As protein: CAIRNGLQGPNEQFF.

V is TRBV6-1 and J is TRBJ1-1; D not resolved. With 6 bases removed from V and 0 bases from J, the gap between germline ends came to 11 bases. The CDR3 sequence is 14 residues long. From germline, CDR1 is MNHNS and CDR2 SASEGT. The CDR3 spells CASRVNPMNTEAFF. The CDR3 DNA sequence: TGTGCCAGCAGAGTGAACCCCATGAACACTGAAGCTTTCTTT.

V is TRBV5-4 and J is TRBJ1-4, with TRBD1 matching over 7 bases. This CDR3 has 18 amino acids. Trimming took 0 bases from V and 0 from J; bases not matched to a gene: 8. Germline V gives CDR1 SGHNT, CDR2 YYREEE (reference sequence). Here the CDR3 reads CASSLGGQATSTNEKLFF. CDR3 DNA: TGTGCCAGCAGCTTGGGAGGACAGGCGACCTCAACTAATGAAAAACTGTTTTTT.

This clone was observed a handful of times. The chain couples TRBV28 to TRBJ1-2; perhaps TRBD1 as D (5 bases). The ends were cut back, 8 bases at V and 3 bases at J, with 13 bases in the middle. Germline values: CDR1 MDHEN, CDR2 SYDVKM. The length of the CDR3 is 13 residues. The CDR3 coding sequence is TGTGCCAGCGGACGGGGGAGTCACTATGGCTACACCTTC. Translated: CASGRGSHYGYTF.

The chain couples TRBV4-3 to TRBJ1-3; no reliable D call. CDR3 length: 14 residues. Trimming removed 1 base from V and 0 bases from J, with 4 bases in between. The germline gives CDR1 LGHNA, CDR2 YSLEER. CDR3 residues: CASSQGSSGNTIYF. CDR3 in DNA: TGCGCCAGCAGCCAAGGAAGCTCTGGAAACACCATATATTTT.

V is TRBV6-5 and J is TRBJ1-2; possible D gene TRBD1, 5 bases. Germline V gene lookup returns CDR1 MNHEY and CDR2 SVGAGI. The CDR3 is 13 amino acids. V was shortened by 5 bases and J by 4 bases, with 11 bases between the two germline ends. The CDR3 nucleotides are TGTGCCAGCAGTGAAGGCAGGGCCTATGGCTACACCTTC. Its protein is CASSEGRAYGYTF.

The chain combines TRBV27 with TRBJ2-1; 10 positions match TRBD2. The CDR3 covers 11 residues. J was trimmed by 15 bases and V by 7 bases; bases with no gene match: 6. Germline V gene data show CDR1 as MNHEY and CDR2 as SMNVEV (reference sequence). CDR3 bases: TGTGCCAGCACGAGAGCGGGGGGGCTGTTCTTC. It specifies CASTRAGGLFF.

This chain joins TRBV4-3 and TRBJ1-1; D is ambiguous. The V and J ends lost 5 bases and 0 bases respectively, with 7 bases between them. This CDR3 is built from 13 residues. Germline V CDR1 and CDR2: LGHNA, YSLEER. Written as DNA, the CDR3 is TGCGCCAGCAGCGTTACGATGAACACTGAAGCTTTCTTT. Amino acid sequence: CASSVTMNTEAFF.

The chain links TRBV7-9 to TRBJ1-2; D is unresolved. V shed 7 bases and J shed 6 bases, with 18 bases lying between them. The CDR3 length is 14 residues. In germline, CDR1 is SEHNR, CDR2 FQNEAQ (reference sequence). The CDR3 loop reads CASTPRAGPNGYTF. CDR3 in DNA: TGTGCCAGCACGCCCCGGGCTGGGCCTAATGGCTACACCTTC.

The CDR3 loop is CASSSRTANQETQYF. Written as DNA, the CDR3 is TGTGCCAGCAGCTCACGGACAGCAAACCAAGAGACCCAGTACTTC. This rearrangement joins TRBV11-2 to TRBJ2-5, with D maybe TRBD1 (6 bases). The V and J ends lost 4 bases and 0 bases respectively, with 12 bases between them. Germline values: CDR1 SGHAT, CDR2 FQNNGV. This CDR3 comprises 15 residues.

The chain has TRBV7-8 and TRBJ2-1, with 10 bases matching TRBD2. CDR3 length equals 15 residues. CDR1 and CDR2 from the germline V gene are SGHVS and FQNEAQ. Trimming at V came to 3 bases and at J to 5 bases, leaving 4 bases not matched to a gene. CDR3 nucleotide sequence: TGTGCCAGCAGCTTGGTACTAGCGGGACACAATGAGCAGTTCTTC. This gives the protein CASSLVLAGHNEQFF. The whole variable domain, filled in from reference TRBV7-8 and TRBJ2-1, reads GAGVSQSPRYKVAKRGQDVALRCDPISGHVSLFWYQQALGQGPEFLTYFQNEAQLDKSGLPSDRFFAERPEGSVSTLKIQRTQQEDSAVYLCASSLVLAGHNEQFFGPGTRLTVL.

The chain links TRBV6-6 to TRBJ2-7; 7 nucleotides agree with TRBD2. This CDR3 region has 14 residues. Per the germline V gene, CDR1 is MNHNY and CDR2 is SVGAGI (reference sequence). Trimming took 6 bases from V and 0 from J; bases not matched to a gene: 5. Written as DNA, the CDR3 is TGTGCCAGCAGGGGGGGGGTTAGCTCCTACGAGCAGTACTTC. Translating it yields CASRGGVSSYEQYF.

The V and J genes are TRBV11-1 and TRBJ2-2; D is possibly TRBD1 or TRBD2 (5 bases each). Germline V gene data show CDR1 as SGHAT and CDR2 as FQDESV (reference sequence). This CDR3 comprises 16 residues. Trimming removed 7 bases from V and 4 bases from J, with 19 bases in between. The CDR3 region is CASTPGGSKSTGELFF. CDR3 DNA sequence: TGTGCCAGCACCCCTGGGGGTAGCAAAAGCACCGGGGAGCTGTTTTTT. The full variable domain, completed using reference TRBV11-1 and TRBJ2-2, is EAEVAQSPRYKITEKSQAVAFWCDPISGHATLYWYRQILGQGPELLVQFQDESVVDDSQLPKDRFSAERLKGVDSTLKIQPAELGDSAMYLCASTPGGSKSTGELFFGEGSRLTVL.